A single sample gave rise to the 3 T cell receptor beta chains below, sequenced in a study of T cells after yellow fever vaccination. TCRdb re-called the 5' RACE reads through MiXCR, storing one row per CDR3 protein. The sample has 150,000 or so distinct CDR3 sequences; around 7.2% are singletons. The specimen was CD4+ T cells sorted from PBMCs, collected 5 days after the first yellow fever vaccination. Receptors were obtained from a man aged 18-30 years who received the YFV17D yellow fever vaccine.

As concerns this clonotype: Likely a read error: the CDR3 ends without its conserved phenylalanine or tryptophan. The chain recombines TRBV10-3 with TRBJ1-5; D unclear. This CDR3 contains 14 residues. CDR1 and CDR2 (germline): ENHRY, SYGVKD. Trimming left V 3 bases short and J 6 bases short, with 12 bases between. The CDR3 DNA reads TGTGCCATCAGTGAAGGTGCGGTAGGTCAGCCCCAGCATCTT. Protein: CAISEGAVGQPQHL.

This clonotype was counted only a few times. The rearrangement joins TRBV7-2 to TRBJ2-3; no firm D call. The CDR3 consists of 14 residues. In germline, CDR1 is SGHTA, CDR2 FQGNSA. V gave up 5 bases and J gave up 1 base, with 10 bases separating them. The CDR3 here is CASSKQTRTDTQYF. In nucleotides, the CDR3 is TGTGCCAGCAGCAAACAGACCCGCACAGATACGCAGTATTTT.

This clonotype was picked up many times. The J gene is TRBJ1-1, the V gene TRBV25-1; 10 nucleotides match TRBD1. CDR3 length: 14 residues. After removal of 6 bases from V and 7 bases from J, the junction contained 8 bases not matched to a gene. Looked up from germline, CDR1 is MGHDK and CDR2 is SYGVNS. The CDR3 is CASSADRGRGEAFF. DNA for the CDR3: TGTGCCAGCAGCGCGGACAGGGGGAGAGGTGAAGCTTTCTTT. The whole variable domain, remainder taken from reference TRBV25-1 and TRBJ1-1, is EADIYQTPRYLVIGTGKKITLECSQTMGHDKMYWYQQDPGMELHLIHYSYGVNSTEKGDLSSESTVSRIRTEHFPLTLESARPSHTSQYLCASSADRGRGEAFFGQGTRLTVV.